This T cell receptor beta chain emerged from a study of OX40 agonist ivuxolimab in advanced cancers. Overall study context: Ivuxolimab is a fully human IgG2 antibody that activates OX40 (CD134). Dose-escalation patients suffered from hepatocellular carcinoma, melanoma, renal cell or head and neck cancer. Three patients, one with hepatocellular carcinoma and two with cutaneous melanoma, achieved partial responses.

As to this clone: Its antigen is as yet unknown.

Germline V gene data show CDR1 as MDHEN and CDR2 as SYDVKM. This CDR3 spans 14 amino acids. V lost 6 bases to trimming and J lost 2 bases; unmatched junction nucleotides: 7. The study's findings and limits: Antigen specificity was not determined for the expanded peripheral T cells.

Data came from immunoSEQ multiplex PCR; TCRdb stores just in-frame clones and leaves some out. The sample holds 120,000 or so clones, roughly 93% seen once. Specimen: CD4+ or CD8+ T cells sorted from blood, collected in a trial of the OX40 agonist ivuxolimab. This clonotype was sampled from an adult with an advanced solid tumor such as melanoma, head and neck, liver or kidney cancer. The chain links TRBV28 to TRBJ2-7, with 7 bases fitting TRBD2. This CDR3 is CASSNTGLAYEQYF. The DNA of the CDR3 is TGTGCCAGCAGCAACACCGGACTAGCCTACGAGCAGTACTTC. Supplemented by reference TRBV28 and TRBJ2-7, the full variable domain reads DVKVTQSSRYLVKRTGEKVFLECVQDMDHENMFWYRQDPGLGLRLIYFSYDVKMKEKGDIPEGYSVSREKKERFSLILESASTNQTSMYLCASSNTGLAYEQYFGPGTRLTVT.